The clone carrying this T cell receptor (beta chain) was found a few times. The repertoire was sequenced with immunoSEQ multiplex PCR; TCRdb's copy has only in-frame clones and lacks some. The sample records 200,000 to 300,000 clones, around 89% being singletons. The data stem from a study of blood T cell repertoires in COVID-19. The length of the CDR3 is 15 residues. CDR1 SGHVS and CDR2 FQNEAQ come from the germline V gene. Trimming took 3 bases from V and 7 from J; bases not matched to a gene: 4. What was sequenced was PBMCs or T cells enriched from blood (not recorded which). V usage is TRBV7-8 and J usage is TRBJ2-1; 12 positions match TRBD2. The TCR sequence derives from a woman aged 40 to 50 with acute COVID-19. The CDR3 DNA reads TGTGCCAGCAGCTTGCTAGCGGGAGGGCCAAATGAGCAGTTCTTC. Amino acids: CASSLLAGGPNEQFF.